This T cell receptor beta chain stems from a study of OX40 agonist ivuxolimab in advanced cancers. Whole-study context: Patients enrolled in dose escalation were diagnosed with hepatocellular carcinoma, melanoma, renal cell or head and neck cancer.

Findings of the study overall: Among the nonresponders, some also had low normalized T-cell clonal expansion. CD4+ and CD8+ blood T cells expanded clonally by week 6 at 0.1 to 3.0 mg/kg.

Sequencing was performed with immunoSEQ multiplex PCR; in TCRdb, only in-frame clones are kept and a portion is missing. The repertoire holds fewer than 130,000 clones, approximately 89% seen once, with less than 0.3% in the top ten. Turning to this clone: Its specificity is not known. Mismatch with germline at one junction end may stem from a read error.

This clonotype was obtained from an adult with an advanced solid tumor such as melanoma, head and neck, liver or kidney cancer. The input for sequencing was CD4+ or CD8+ T cells sorted from blood, taken in a trial of the OX40 agonist ivuxolimab.

CDR3 sequence reads: CASTEQGARPSLF. CDR3 DNA: TGTGCCAGCACGGAACAGGGAGCGCGTCCCTCTCTCTTC. This chain uses TRBV2 with TRBJ1-2; D is perhaps TRBD1 (6 bases). The CDR3 has 13 residues. The germline CDR1 and CDR2 sequences are SNHLY and FYNNEI.